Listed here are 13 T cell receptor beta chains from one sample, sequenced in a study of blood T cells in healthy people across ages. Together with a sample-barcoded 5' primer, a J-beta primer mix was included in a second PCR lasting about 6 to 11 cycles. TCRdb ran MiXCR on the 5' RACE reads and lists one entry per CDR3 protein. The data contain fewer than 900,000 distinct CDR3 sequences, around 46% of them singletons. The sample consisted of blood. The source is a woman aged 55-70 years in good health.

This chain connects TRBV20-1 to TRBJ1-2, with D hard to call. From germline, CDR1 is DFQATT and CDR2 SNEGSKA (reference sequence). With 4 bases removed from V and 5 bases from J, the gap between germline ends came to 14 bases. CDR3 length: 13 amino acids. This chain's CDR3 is CSAITWGFYGYTF. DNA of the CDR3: TGCAGTGCTATAACTTGGGGATTTTATGGCTACACCTTC.

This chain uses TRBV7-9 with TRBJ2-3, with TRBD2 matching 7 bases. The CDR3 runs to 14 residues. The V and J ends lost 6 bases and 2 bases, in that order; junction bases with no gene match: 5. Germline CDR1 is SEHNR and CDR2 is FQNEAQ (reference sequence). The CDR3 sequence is CASRREAPTDTQYF. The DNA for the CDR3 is TGTGCCAGCAGACGGGAGGCCCCCACAGATACGCAGTATTTT.

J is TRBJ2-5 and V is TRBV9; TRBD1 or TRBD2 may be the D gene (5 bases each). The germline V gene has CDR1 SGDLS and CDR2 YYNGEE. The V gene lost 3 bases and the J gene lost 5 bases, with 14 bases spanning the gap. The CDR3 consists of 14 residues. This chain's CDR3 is CASSAGATQETQYF. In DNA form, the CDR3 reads TGTGCCAGCAGCGCCGGGGCCACGCAGGAGACCCAGTACTTC.

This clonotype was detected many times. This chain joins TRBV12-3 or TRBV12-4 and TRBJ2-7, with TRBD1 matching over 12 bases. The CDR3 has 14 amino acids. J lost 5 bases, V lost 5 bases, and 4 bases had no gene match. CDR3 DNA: TGTGCCAGCAGTCTAGGGACAGGGGGCAACGAGCAGTACTTC. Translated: CASSLGTGGNEQYF.

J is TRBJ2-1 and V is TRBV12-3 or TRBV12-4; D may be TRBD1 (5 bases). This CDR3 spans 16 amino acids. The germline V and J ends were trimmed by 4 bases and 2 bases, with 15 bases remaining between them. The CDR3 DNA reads TGTGCCAGCAGTTCCATTTTTAGGACACCCTACAATGAGCAGTTCTTC. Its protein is CASSSIFRTPYNEQFF.

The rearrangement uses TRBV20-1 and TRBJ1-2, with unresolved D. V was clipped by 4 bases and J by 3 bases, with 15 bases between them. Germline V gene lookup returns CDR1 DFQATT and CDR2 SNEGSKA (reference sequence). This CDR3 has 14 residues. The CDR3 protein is CSANHPEDYYGYTF. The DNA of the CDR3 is TGCAGTGCTAACCACCCCGAGGATTACTATGGCTACACCTTC.

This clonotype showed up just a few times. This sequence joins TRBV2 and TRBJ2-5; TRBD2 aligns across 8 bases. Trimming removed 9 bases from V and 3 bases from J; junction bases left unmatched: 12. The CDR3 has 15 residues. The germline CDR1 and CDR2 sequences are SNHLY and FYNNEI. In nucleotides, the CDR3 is TGTGCCAGTGGGGTTTCGGGGGGGATGGAAGAGACCCAGTACTTC. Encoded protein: CASGVSGGMEETQYF.

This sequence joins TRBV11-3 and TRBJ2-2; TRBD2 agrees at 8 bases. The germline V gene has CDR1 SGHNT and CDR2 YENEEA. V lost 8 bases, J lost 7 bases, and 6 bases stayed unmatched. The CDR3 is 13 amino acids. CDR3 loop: CASATSVIGELFF. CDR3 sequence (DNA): TGTGCCAGCGCGACTAGCGTGATCGGGGAGCTGTTTTTT. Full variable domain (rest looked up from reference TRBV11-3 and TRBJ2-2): EAGVVQSPRYKIIEKKQPVAFWCNPISGHNTLYWYLQNLGQGPELLIRYENEEAVDDSQLPKDRFSAERLKGVDSTLKIQPAELGDSAVYLCASATSVIGELFFGEGSRLTVL.

DNA for the CDR3: TGTGCCAGCAGTTCCCCCGATGCTGCGAGACAGGGAAACATTCAGTACTTC. This gives the protein CASSSPDAARQGNIQYF. The chain couples TRBV28 to TRBJ2-7, with 7 bases identical to TRBD1. The DNA end is a closer match to TRBJ2-4, so the J assignment may be wrong. Germline loops: CDR1 MDHEN, CDR2 SYDVKM. This CDR3 has 17 residues.

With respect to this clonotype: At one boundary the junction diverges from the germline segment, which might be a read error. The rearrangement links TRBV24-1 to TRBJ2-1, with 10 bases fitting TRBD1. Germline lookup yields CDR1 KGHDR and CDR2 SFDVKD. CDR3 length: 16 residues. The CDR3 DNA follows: TGTGACACCAGTGAATCAAGACAGGGGGCGCGAGGTGAGCAGTTCTTC. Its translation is CDTSESRQGARGEQFF.

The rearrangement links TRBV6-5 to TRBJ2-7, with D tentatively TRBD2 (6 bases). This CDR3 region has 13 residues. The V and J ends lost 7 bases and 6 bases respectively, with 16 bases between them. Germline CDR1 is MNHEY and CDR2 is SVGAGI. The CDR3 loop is CASTGRTTTEQYF. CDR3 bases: TGTGCCAGCACCGGGCGGACTACTACCGAGCAGTACTTC.

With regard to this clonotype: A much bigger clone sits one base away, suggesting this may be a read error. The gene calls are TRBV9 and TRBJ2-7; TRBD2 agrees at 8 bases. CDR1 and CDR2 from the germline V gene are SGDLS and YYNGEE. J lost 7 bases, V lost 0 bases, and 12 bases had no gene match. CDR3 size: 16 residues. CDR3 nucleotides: TGTGCCAGCAGCGTAGCTTCGGGGGGGTGGGCCAATGAGCAGTACTTC. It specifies CASSVASGGWANEQYF.

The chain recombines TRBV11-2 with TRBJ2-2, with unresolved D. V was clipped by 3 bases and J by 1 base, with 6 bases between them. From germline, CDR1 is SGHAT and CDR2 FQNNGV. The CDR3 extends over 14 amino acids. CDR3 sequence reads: CASSFSENTGELFF. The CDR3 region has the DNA TGTGCCAGCAGCTTCTCGGAGAACACCGGGGAGCTGTTTTTT.